This TCR beta chain is from a study of control samples from healthy donors and cancer patients. The assay was immunoSEQ multiplex PCR, and TCRdb's table has in-frame clones only and misses some. The sample shows some 100,000 clones, 90% of them seen only once. The CDR3 is 12 residues long. V gave up 4 bases and J gave up 4 bases, with 7 bases separating them. Germline V gene sequence: CDR1 SNHLY, CDR2 FYNNEI. The sample comprised blood. The sequence derives from a human donor in good health. The donor label of this sample is uncertain. The chain recombines TRBV2 with TRBJ1-2; a weak D match, TRBD1 (5 bases). Here the CDR3 reads CASSVRGYGYTF. In nucleotides, the CDR3 is TGTGCCAGCAGTGTAAGGGGCTATGGCTACACCTTC.